Following are 28 T cell receptor beta chains from one sample sequenced in a study of blood T cells in healthy people across ages. Together with a sample-barcoded 5' primer, a J-beta primer mix was included in a second PCR lasting about 7 to 11 cycles. TCRdb fed the 5' RACE reads into MiXCR, producing one record per CDR3 protein. This sample carries 2 million or so distinct CDR3 sequences, 49% of them seen once, and the ten largest clones take more than 2%. Sequenced: blood. These TCRs come from a woman in her thirties or forties in good health.

In this sample, this clonotype turned up many times. This chain joins TRBV4-2 and TRBJ2-7, with 11 positions matching TRBD2. This CDR3 has 16 residues. The V gene end was trimmed by 6 bases and the J gene end by 2 bases; junction bases not matched to a gene: 9. CDR1 is LGHNA, CDR2 YNFKEQ, per germline. The CDR3 DNA follows: TGTGCCAGCAGTCCGCAAACTAGCGGGGGTCCCTACGAGCAGTACTTC. Protein: CASSPQTSGGPYEQYF.

The V call is TRBV20-1, the J call TRBJ1-5; D might be TRBD1 (5 bases). Germline V CDR1 and CDR2: DFQATT, SNEGSKA (reference sequence). CDR3 size: 14 residues. The germline V and J ends were trimmed by 3 bases and 4 bases, with 13 bases remaining between them. This chain's CDR3 is CSARSRDGNQPQHF. In nucleotides, the CDR3 is TGCAGTGCTAGGTCCAGGGACGGAAATCAGCCCCAGCATTTT.

This clonotype was seen more than once but under ten times. The chain links TRBV4-3 to TRBJ1-2; D is unresolved. V was pared by 0 bases and J by 2 bases, with 19 bases between. The CDR3 consists of 18 residues. Germline CDR1 is LGHNA and CDR2 is YSLEER. For the CDR3, the DNA is TGCGCCAGCAGCCAAGATAGGGCGGTGACCTTCCCAAACTATGGCTACACCTTC. This sequence encodes CASSQDRAVTFPNYGYTF.

This clonotype came up a few times. The chain has TRBV5-1 and TRBJ2-4; 7 bases fit TRBD2. The assigned J gene may be wrong: the sequence end matches TRBJ2-7 better. The germline gives CDR1 SGHRS, CDR2 YFSETQ. CDR3 length: 14 amino acids. In DNA, the CDR3 is TGCGCCAGCAGCCCTGGACTAGTTCTGAGCGAGCAGTACTTC. Translated: CASSPGLVLSEQYF.

V and J are TRBV28 and TRBJ2-1, with D hard to call. Looked up from germline, CDR1 is MDHEN and CDR2 is SYDVKM. This CDR3 comprises 15 residues. V dropped 7 bases and J dropped 7 bases, with 20 bases sitting between them. CDR3 protein: CASIRTNLNTNEQFF. The CDR3 bases are TGTGCCAGCATTCGAACGAACCTTAATACAAATGAGCAGTTCTTC.

This chain links TRBV7-9 with TRBJ1-5; D remains unclear. Per germline, CDR1 SEHNR and CDR2 FQNEAQ (reference sequence). V lost 0 bases, J lost 0 bases, and 21 bases lay in between. There are 20 residues in the CDR3. This chain's CDR3 is CASSLAWEGKGYYSNQPQHF. The CDR3 DNA follows: TGTGCCAGCAGCTTAGCGTGGGAGGGAAAGGGATACTATAGCAATCAGCCCCAGCATTTT.

CDR3 nucleotide sequence: TGTGCCAGCAGCCCCGTTGGGGGCCCTCCAGAGACCCAGTACTTC. Its protein is CASSPVGGPPETQYF. This chain links TRBV7-2 with TRBJ2-5; D possibly corresponds to TRBD1 (6 bases). Per the germline V gene, CDR1 is SGHTA and CDR2 is FQGNSA. Trimming shortened V by 5 bases and J by 4 bases, and 17 bases separated the two germline ends. The CDR3 extends over 15 amino acids.

The chain combines TRBV7-9 with TRBJ1-5; no firm D call. Germline V gene lookup returns CDR1 SEHNR and CDR2 FQNEAQ (reference sequence). The CDR3 totals 15 residues. Between the trimmed V and J ends, which lost 1 base and 6 bases, there was a span of 13 bases. The CDR3 bases are TGTGCCAGCAGCTTAGTAGCCGGGGTTGGTCAGCCCCAGCATTTT. Translation: CASSLVAGVGQPQHF.

This clonotype appeared a few times. The J gene is TRBJ2-3, the V gene TRBV29-1; D is uncertain. Germline V gene data show CDR1 as SQVTM and CDR2 as ANQGSEA. Trimming left V 0 bases short and J 0 bases short, with 7 bases between. CDR3 length: 14 residues. CDR3 DNA: TGCAGCGTTGAAGATTTCCCTAGCACAGATACGCAGTATTTT. Its protein is CSVEDFPSTDTQYF.

This clonotype was counted at least ten times. The J gene is TRBJ1-6, the V gene TRBV7-9; D is perhaps TRBD1 (5 bases). Germline V gives CDR1 SEHNR, CDR2 FQNEAQ (reference sequence). The V end lost 1 base, the J end lost 7 bases, and 5 bases lay between the germline ends. The CDR3 runs 13 residues. For the CDR3, the DNA is TGTGCCAGCAGCTTAGGGGGGAATTCACCCCTCCACTTT. Its translation is CASSLGGNSPLHF.

The rearrangement joins TRBV27 to TRBJ1-1; 8 bases agree with TRBD1. This CDR3 has 15 amino acids. After removal of 6 bases from V and 5 bases from J, the junction contained 11 bases not matched to a gene. Germline CDR1 MNHEY, CDR2 SMNVEV (reference sequence). The CDR3 DNA reads TGTGCCAGCAGAAAAAATGACAGGGGTGGGACTGAAGCTTTCTTT. It translates to CASRKNDRGGTEAFF.

The V call is TRBV5-8, the J call TRBJ2-1; D might be TRBD1 (5 bases). The CDR3 contains 20 residues. Deletions cut 5 bases from V and 0 bases from J, with 27 bases between. Germline V CDR1 and CDR2: SGHTS, YDEGEE. The CDR3 nucleotides are TGTGCCAGCAGAATATCTGGGTTGGGGCTGATTGAAAGCTCCTACAATGAGCAGTTCTTC. Its protein is CASRISGLGLIESSYNEQFF.

This clonotype has only a few counts. The chain recombines TRBV7-2 with TRBJ1-2; 7 positions agree with TRBD1. The length of the CDR3 is 16 residues. Germline lookup yields CDR1 SGHTA and CDR2 FQGNSA. The J segment lost 3 bases and the V segment lost 2 bases, leaving 9 bases of the junction unmatched. CDR3: CASSLKGGFTDYGYTF. The CDR3 nucleotides are TGTGCCAGCAGCTTAAAAGGGGGCTTCACTGACTATGGCTACACCTTC.

The rearrangement uses TRBV7-9 and TRBJ2-1; D is perhaps TRBD2 (7 bases). Germline assignment: CDR1 SEHNR and CDR2 FQNEAQ (reference sequence). CDR3 length equals 15 residues. The germline V and J ends were trimmed by 0 bases and 5 bases, with 11 bases remaining between them. CDR3 loop: CASSLAGGLDNEQFF. CDR3 DNA: TGTGCCAGCAGCTTAGCGGGGGGGCTCGACAATGAGCAGTTCTTC.

The V and J genes are TRBV20-1 and TRBJ1-1, with D perhaps TRBD1 (5 bases). V dropped 6 bases and J dropped 3 bases, with 17 bases sitting between them. The CDR3 consists of 14 residues. Germline CDR1 and CDR2: DFQATT and SNEGSKA (reference sequence). As DNA, the CDR3 is TGCAGTGCCTCATCAGGGTCCGTGCACACTGAAGCTTTCTTT. Translating it yields CSASSGSVHTEAFF.

The chain joins TRBV12-3 or TRBV12-4 to TRBJ2-1, with D possibly being TRBD1 or TRBD2 (5 bases each). This CDR3 contains 12 residues. V shed 2 bases and J shed 14 bases, with 13 bases lying between them. The CDR3 protein is CASSLIGTFEFF. The CDR3 DNA reads as TGTGCCAGCAGTTTAATAGGGACCTTCGAGTTCTTC.

The chain combines TRBV5-6 with TRBJ2-5, with 8 bases that match TRBD1. In germline, CDR1 is SGHDT, CDR2 YYEEEE. The CDR3 sequence is 16 residues long. Trimming removed 3 bases from V and 4 bases from J; junction bases left unmatched: 11. CDR3 nucleotides: TGTGCCAGCAGCTCGGTGATGACAGGGGCTGTAGAGACCCAGTACTTC. This gives the protein CASSSVMTGAVETQYF.

This chain joins TRBV29-1 and TRBJ2-1; 9 bases match TRBD2. CDR1 is SQVTM, CDR2 ANQGSEA, per germline. Trimming removed 7 bases from V and 4 bases from J; junction bases left unmatched: 5. The CDR3 covers 13 residues. CDR3 in DNA: TGCAGCGCCTCTAGCGGGGATTACAATGAGCAGTTCTTC. It yields the protein CSASSGDYNEQFF.

This clonotype was picked up a small number of times. The rearrangement uses TRBV7-2 and TRBJ2-3; D remains unclear. This CDR3 has 14 residues. Germline CDR1 SGHTA, CDR2 FQGNSA. V lost 1 base and J 4 bases, leaving 9 bases between the germline ends. DNA for the CDR3: TGTGCCAGCAGCTTAGGAACGGCGTCAGATACGCAGTATTTT. It is translated as CASSLGTASDTQYF.

There are a few counts of this clonotype. The chain combines TRBV7-8 with TRBJ2-7; D is tentatively TRBD1 or TRBD2 (6 bases each). Trimming removed 1 base at V and 7 bases at J, with 17 bases between. The germline gives CDR1 SGHVS, CDR2 FQNEAQ. The CDR3 consists of 15 residues. CDR3: CASSLGFPGAGEQYF. The CDR3 DNA reads as TGTGCCAGCAGCTTAGGTTTTCCAGGGGCGGGGGAGCAGTACTTC. The entire variable domain, with the rest obtained from reference TRBV7-8 and TRBJ2-7, is as follows: GAGVSQSPRYKVAKRGQDVALRCDPISGHVSLFWYQQALGQGPEFLTYFQNEAQLDKSGLPSDRFFAERPEGSVSTLKIQRTQQEDSAVYLCASSLGFPGAGEQYFGPGTRLTVT.

This clonotype was found many times. This chain connects TRBV6-6 to TRBJ2-1; 9 nucleotides match TRBD1. Germline CDR1 MNHNY, CDR2 SVGAGI (reference sequence). V lost 6 bases and J lost 4; bases outside the gene matches: 7. The CDR3 totals 15 residues. Here the CDR3 reads CASRPDRGAYNEQFF. The CDR3 bases are TGTGCCAGCAGACCTGACAGGGGGGCATACAATGAGCAGTTCTTC.

V gene TRBV6-1 combines with J gene TRBJ1-1; TRBD1 matches 7 bases. Unmatched junction bases numbered 8, after V lost 6 bases and J lost 4 bases. This CDR3 contains 14 residues. The germline V gene has CDR1 MNHNS and CDR2 SASEGT. The CDR3 loop is CASSTGQSGTEAFF. CDR3 in DNA: TGTGCCAGCAGCACGGGACAGTCGGGCACTGAAGCTTTCTTT.

The J gene is TRBJ1-1, the V gene TRBV12-3 or TRBV12-4; D gene uncertain. Trimming took off 7 bases at V and 1 base at J, with 10 bases between the two ends. This CDR3 is 13 amino acids long. CDR3 in amino acids: CASNRPGNTEAFF. The CDR3 DNA is TGTGCCAGCAACCGACCAGGGAACACTGAAGCTTTCTTT.

This clonotype appeared a few times. This chain uses TRBV7-2 with TRBJ1-2, with TRBD1 identical over 12 bases. This CDR3 contains 16 residues. The germline V gene encodes CDR1 SGHTA and CDR2 FQGNSA. Germline trimming cut 1 base from V and 7 bases from J; bases unmatched to any gene: 7. Here the CDR3 DNA reads TGTGCCAGCAGCTTAGTATGGGGACAGGGGGCTAGTGGCTACACCTTC. This encodes CASSLVWGQGASGYTF.

The rearrangement joins TRBV28 to TRBJ1-5; TRBD1 matches 9 bases. With 2 bases clipped from V and 6 bases from J, the junction kept 8 bases outside the gene matches. Per the germline V gene, CDR1 is MDHEN and CDR2 is SYDVKM. The CDR3 sequence is 16 residues long. CDR3 sequence: CASSLRPTGGLQPQHF. The CDR3 nucleotides are TGTGCCAGCAGTTTACGTCCCACAGGGGGCCTTCAGCCCCAGCATTTT.

On this clonotype: At one end, the junction sequence differs from germline, possibly due to a read error. The CDR3: CASTERGGLSCNEQFF. DNA for the CDR3: TGTGCCAGCACCGAACGAGGGGGTCTTTCCTGCAATGAGCAGTTCTTC. The chain is built from TRBV6-2 or TRBV6-3 and TRBJ2-1; D is perhaps TRBD1 (6 bases). The CDR3 extends over 16 amino acids. Germline V gene data show CDR1 as MNHEY and CDR2 as SVGEGT.

This clonotype was observed once. V is TRBV11-2 and J is TRBJ2-3; D might be TRBD1 (5 bases). V gave up 2 bases and J gave up 3 bases, with 21 bases separating them. Germline V gene lookup returns CDR1 SGHAT and CDR2 FQNNGV. The CDR3 runs to 18 residues. The CDR3, as DNA: TGTGCCAGCAGCTTACGACGAGCCAGGGCAAGACCAACAGATACGCAGTATTTT. Residues: CASSLRRARARPTDTQYF.

The rearrangement joins TRBV20-1 to TRBJ2-5; 16 bases agree with TRBD2. Germline values: CDR1 DFQATT, CDR2 SNEGSKA (reference sequence). The CDR3 has 16 amino acids. V shed 5 bases and J 5 bases; nucleotides not matched to a gene: 8. The CDR3: CSAGGTSGGALETQYF. DNA for the CDR3: TGCAGTGCTGGAGGGACTAGCGGGGGGGCCCTGGAGACCCAGTACTTC.